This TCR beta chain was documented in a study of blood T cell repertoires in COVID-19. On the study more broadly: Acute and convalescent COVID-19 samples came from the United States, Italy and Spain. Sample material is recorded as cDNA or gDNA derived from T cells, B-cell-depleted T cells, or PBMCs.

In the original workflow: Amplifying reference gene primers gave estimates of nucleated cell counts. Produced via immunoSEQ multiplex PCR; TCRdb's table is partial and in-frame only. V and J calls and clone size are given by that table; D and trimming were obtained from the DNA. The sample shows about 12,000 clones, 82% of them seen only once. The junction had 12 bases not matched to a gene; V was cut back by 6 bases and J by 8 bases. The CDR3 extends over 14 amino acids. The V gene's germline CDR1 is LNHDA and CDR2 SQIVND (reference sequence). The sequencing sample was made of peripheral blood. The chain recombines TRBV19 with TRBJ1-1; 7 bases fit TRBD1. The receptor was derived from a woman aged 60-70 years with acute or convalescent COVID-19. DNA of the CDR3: TGTGCCAGTAGCGACGGGACAGCGACGAGAGAAGCTTTCTTT. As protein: CASSDGTATREAFF.